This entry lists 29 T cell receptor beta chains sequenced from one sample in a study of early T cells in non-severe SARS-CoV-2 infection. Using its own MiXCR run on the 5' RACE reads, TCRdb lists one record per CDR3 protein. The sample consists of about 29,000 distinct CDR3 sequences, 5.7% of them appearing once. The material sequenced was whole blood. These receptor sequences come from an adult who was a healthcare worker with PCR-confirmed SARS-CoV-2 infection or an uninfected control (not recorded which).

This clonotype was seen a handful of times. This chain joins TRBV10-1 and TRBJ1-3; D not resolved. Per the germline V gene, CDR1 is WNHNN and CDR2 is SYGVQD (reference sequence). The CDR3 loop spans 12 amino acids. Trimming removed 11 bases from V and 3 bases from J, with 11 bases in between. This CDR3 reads CAPRGCGNTIYF. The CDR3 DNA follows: TGCGCCCCCCGTGGGTGTGGAAACACCATATATTTT.

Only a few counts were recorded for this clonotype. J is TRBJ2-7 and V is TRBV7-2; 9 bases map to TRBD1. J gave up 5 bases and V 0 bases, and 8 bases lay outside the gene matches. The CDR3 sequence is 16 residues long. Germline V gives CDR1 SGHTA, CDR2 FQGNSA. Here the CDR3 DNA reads TGTGCCAGCAGCTTAGCACCCGGGACAGGGTACCACGAGCAGTACTTC. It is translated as CASSLAPGTGYHEQYF. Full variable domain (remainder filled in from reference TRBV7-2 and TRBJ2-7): GAGVSQSPSNKVTEKGKDVELRCDPISGHTALYWYRQSLGQGLEFLIYFQGNSAPDKSGLPSDRFSAERTGGSVSTLTIQRTQQEDSAVYLCASSLAPGTGYHEQYFGPGTRLTVT.

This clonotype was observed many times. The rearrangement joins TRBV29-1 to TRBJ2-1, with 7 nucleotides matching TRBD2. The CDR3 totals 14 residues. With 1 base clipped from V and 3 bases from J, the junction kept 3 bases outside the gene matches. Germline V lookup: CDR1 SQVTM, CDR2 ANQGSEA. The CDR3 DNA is TGCAGCGTTGAAGGTAGCGGGCTCTACAATGAGCAGTTCTTC. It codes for CSVEGSGLYNEQFF.

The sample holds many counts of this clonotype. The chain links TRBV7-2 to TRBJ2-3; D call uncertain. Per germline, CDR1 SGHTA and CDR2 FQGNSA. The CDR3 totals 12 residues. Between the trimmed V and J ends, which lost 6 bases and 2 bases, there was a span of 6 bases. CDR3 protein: CASSSYTDTQYF. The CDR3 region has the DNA TGTGCCAGCAGTTCCTACACAGATACGCAGTATTTT.

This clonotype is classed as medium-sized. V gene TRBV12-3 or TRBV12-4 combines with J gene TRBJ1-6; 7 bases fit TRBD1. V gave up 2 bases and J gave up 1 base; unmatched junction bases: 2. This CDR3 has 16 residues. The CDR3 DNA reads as TGTGCCAGCAGTTTACGGACAGGATCCTATAATTCACCCCTCCACTTT. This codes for CASSLRTGSYNSPLHF.

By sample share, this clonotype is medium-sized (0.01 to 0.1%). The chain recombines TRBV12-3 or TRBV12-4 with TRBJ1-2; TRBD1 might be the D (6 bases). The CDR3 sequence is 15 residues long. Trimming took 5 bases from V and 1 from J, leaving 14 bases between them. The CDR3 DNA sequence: TGTGCCAGCAGTCCCCGCCGGGACAATAACTATGGCTACACCTTC. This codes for CASSPRRDNNYGYTF.

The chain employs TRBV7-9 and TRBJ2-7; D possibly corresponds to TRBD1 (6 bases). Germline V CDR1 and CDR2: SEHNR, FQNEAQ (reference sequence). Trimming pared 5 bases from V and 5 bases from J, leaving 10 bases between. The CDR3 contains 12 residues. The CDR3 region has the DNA TGTGCCAGCAGCGCGACAGGTAACGAGCAGTACTTC. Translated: CASSATGNEQYF.

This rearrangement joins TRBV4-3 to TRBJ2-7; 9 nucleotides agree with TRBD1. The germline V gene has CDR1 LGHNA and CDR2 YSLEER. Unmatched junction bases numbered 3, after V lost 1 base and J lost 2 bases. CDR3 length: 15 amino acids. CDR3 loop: CASSQAGTGPYEQYF. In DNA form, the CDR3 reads TGCGCCAGCAGCCAAGCCGGGACAGGGCCCTACGAGCAGTACTTC.

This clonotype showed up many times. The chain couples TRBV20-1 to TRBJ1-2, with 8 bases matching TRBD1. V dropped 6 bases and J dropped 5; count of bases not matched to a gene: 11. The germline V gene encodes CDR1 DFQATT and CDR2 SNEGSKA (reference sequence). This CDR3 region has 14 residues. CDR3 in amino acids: CSAPPWQGAYGYTF. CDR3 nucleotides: TGCAGTGCCCCCCCGTGGCAGGGGGCTTATGGCTACACCTTC.

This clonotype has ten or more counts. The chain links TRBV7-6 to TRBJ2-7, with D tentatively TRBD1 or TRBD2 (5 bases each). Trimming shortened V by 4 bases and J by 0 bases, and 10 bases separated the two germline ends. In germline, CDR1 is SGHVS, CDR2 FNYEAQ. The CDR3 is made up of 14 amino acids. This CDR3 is CASSSWGPSYEQYF. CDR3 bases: TGTGCCAGCAGCTCGTGGGGACCCTCCTACGAGCAGTACTTC.

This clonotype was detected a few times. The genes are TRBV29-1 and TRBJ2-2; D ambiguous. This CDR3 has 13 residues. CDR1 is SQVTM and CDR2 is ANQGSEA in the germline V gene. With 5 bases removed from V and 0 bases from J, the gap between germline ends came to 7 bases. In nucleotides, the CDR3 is TGCAGCGTTTACGTCCCGAACACCGGGGAGCTGTTTTTT. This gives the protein CSVYVPNTGELFF.

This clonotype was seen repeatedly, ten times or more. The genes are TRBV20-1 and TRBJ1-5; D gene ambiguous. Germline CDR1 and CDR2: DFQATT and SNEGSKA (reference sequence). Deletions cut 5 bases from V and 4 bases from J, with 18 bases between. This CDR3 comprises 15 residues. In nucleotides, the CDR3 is TGCAGTGCTCAGGACTATAATGAGGGAAATCAGCCCCAGCATTTT. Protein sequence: CSAQDYNEGNQPQHF.

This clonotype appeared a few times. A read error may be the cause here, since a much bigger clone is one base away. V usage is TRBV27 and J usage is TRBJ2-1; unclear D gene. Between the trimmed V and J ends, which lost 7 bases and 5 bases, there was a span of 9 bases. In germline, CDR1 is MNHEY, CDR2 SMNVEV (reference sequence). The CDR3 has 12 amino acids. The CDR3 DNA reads TGTGCCAGCAATTTTACCCACAATGAGCAGTTCTTC. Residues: CASNFTHNEQFF.

Written as DNA, the CDR3 is TGTGCCAGCAAAGCGGGGAGGGACTACGAGCAGTACTTC. Encoded protein: CASKAGRDYEQYF. V gene TRBV6-6 combines with J gene TRBJ2-7; TRBD2 matches at 7 bases. There are 13 residues in the CDR3. The junction had 6 bases not matched to a gene; V was cut back by 7 bases and J by 3 bases. Looked up from germline, CDR1 is MNHNY and CDR2 is SVGAGI (reference sequence).

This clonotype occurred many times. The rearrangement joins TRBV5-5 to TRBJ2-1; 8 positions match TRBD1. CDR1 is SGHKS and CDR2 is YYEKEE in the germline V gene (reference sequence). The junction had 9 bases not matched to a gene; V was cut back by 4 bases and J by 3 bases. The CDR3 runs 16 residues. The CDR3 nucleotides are TGTGCCAGCAGCCTGCGCGGACAGGGTATCTACAATGAGCAGTTCTTC. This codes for CASSLRGQGIYNEQFF.

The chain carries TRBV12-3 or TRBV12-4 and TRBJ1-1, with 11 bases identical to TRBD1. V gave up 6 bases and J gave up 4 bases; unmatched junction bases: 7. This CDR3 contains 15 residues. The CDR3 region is CASSSRDRGTTEAFF. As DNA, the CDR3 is TGTGCCAGCAGCTCCCGGGACAGGGGGACCACTGAAGCTTTCTTT.

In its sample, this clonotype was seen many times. CDR3 sequence: CASYRNTGELFF. Here the CDR3 DNA reads TGTGCCAGCTACAGGAACACCGGGGAGCTGTTTTTT. The V call is TRBV7-8, the J call TRBJ2-2; no clear D gene. CDR3 length equals 12 residues. The V gene's germline CDR1 is SGHVS and CDR2 FQNEAQ. The ends were cut back, 8 bases at V and 1 base at J, with 5 bases in the middle.

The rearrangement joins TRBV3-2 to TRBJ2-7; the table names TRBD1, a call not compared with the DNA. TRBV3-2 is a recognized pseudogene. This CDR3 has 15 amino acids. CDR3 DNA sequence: TGTGCCAGCAGCCAAGACGGGACGGTTTTGAGCGAGCAGTACTTC. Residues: CASSQDGTVLSEQYF.

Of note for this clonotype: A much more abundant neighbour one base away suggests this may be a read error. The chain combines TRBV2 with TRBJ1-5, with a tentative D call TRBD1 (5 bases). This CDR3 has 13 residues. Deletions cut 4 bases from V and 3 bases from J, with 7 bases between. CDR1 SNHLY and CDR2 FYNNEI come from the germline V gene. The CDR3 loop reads CASSGQNNQPQHF. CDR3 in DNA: TGTGCCAGCAGTGGACAGAACAATCAGCCCCAGCATTTT.

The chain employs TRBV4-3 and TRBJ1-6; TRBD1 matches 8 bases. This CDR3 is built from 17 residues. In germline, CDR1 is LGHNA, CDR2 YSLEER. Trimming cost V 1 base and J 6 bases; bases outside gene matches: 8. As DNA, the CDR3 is TGCGCCAGCAGCCAAGTTTTCGGACAGGGTAGTAATTCACCCCTCCACTTT. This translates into CASSQVFGQGSNSPLHF.

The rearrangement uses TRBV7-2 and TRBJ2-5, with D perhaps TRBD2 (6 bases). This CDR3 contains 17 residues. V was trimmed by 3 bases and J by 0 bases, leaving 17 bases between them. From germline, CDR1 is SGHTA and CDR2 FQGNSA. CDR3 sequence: CASSFWASESYQETQYF. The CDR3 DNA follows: TGTGCCAGCAGCTTTTGGGCTAGCGAGTCGTACCAAGAGACCCAGTACTTC.

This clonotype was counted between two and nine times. CDR3 sequence: CASSLLSGQLETQYF. The CDR3 DNA is TGTGCCAGCAGCCTCTTATCGGGACAGCTAGAGACCCAGTACTTC. V gene TRBV3-1 combines with J gene TRBJ2-5; 7 bases map to TRBD1. Germline loops: CDR1 LGHDT, CDR2 YNNKEL (reference sequence). The length of the CDR3 is 15 residues. Trimming took 4 bases from V and 4 from J; bases not matched to a gene: 9.

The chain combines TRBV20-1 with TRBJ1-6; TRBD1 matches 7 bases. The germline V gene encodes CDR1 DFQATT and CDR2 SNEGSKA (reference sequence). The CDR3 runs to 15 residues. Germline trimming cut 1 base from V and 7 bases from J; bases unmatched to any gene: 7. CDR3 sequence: CSARAQGQLNSPLHF. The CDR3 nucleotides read TGCAGTGCTAGAGCCCAGGGACAGCTGAATTCACCCCTCCACTTT.

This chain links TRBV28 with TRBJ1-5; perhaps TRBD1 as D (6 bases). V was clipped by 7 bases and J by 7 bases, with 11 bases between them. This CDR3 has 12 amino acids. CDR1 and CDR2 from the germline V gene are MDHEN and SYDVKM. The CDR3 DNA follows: TGTGCCAGCACCGTCACAGGGCAGCCCCAGCATTTT. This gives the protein CASTVTGQPQHF.

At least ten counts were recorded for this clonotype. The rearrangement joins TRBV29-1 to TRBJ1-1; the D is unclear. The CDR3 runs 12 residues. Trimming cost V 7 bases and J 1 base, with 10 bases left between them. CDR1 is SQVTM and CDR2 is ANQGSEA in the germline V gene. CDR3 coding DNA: TGCAGCGCGTCCGAAGGGAACACTGAAGCTTTCTTT. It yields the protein CSASEGNTEAFF.

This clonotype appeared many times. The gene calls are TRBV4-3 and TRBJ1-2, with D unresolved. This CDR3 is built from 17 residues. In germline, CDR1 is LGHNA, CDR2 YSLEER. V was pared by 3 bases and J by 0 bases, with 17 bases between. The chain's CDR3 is CASSQATFGLTNYGYTF. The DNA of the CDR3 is TGCGCCAGCAGCCAGGCTACCTTTGGACTGACTAACTATGGCTACACCTTC.

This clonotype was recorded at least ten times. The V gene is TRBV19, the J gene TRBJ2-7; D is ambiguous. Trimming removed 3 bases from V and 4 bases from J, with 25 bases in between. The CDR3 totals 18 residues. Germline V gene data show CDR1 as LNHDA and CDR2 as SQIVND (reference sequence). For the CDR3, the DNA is TGTGCCAGTAGTATTTATCCTCTGCAGCCTCCATTCCTATACGAGCAGTACTTC. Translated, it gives CASSIYPLQPPFLYEQYF. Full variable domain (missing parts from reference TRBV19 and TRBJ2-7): DGGITQSPKYLFRKEGQNVTLSCEQNLNHDAMYWYRQDPGQGLRLIYYSQIVNDFQKGDIAEGYSVSREKKESFPLTVTSAQKNPTAFYLCASSIYPLQPPFLYEQYFGPGTRLTVT.

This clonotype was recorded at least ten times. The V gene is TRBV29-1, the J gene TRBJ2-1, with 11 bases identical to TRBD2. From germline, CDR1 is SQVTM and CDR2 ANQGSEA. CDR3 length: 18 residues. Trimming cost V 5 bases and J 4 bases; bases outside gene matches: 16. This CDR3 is CSVTRFGVAGGQYNEQFF. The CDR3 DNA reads TGCAGCGTTACTCGTTTTGGGGTAGCGGGGGGGCAGTACAATGAGCAGTTCTTC.

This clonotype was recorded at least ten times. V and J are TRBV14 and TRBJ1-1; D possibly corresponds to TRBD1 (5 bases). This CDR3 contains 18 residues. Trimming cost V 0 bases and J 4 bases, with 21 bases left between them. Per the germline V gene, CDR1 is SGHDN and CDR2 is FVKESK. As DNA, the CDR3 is TGTGCCAGCAGCCAAGATCAGTTGCAGGGAGGGTTTCTCACTGAAGCTTTCTTT. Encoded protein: CASSQDQLQGGFLTEAFF.